This T cell receptor (beta chain) was identified in a study of T cells in Graves' hyperthyroidism and ophthalmopathy. General study findings and limits: Ophthalmopathy was identified by the model a median approximately 6.9 months ahead of onset.

CDR1 MGHRA and CDR2 YSYEKL come from the germline V gene. This CDR3 has 14 residues. V was trimmed by 10 bases and J by 0 bases, leaving 16 bases between them. This clonotype was detected only a few times. Its antigen is unidentified. Stable disease denoted Graves' hyperthyroidism without ophthalmopathy progression within 18 months. Reasons for excluding patients were uncontrolled infection, other autoimmune disease, pregnancy or lactation. Authors of the study amplified TCR beta CDR3 regions from RNA transcripts. During a first-round RT-PCR of the TCR CDR3, the HTBI primer set was used. In TCRdb, the multiplex PCR reads were re-called with MiXCR into one record per CDR3 protein. The data hold 500,000 to 600,000 distinct CDR3 sequences, with about a sixth observed a single time.

The gene calls are TRBV4-1 and TRBJ2-7, with a weak D call TRBD2 (6 bases). The receptor was isolated from a woman under 30 with Graves' hyperthyroidism. Material for sequencing was blood. The CDR3 sequence: CATKEGLFSYEQYF. The DNA for the CDR3 is TGCGCCACGAAAGAGGGACTTTTCTCCTACGAGCAGTACTTC.